This T cell receptor (beta chain) was found in a study of blood T cell repertoires in COVID-19 (TCRdb year 2020). As for the study more broadly: Samples from collaborators originated in the United States, Italy and Spain and spanned both the acute and convalescent phases of COVID-19. Sample metadata almost always included a de-identified subject ID, COVID-19 status, age in years and sex. Subjects who had been exposed to COVID-19, were actively infected with it, or had recovered from it provided the deeply sampled blood TCRbeta repertoires that made up the dataset. Samples came from the ongoing ImmuneRACE study (first 160 participants) plus 1,254 subjects from 6 global collaborators. The material from the prospective study consisted of cDNA or gDNA derived from T cells, B-cell-depleted T cells, or PBMCs. The repertoires were made available in a free public database intended to serve as a resource for research on the immune response to SARS-CoV-2. Where available, HLA class I and class II types were obtained from metadata supplied by the sample provider rather than from assay-based typing.

The germline V gene encodes CDR1 SEHNR and CDR2 FQNEAQ (reference sequence). The CDR3 runs 15 amino acids, cysteine and phenylalanine included. Here the CDR3 DNA is all that survives: 45 bases in frame from base 1. The germline ends are 16 bases apart after V is trimmed by 5 bases and J by 3 bases. Study-wide findings and limitations: The quantity of clinical and demographic metadata differed by source and by participant and was supplied without curation.

Whole blood was collected in K2EDTA tubes by collaborating institutions according to the institutions' own protocols. For TCRbeta analysis, collaborators shipped samples as frozen whole blood, isolated PBMCs, or DNA extracted from either of those sample types. The immunoSEQ Assay, a bias-controlled multiplex PCR, was used to amplify TCRbeta CDR3 regions from genomic DNA. In the original analysis: Nucleated cell counts per sample were estimated from amplification of reference gene primers within the assay. Sequence reads were collapsed and filtered to measure the absolute abundance of every unique TCRbeta CDR3 rearrangement. For each sample, productive Simpson clonality was calculated as the square root of Simpson's diversity index across productive rearrangements. The clones in this table, taken by TCRdb from immuneACCESS, are in-frame only. Not every clone is retained; where verified, under half of the shortfall comes from an unresolved V gene, and the cause of the rest is unknown. That table supplies the V and J calls and clone size; D and trimming were determined from the DNA. The sample table records around 200,000 clones; roughly 90% of these occur just once. The ten largest account for 0.62% of the sample.

Remarks on this clone: No cognate antigen has been identified for it. No much larger clone is present one base from it, and per-base qualities are unavailable.

The chain is encoded by TRBV7-9 joined to TRBJ2-5; the D gene is perhaps TRBD1 or TRBD2, as each covers 5 bases. The sequenced material came from peripheral blood. The receptor's source is a man aged 50 to 60 with acute or convalescent COVID-19. The CDR3 in this case is CASSIGVTGEETQYF. The DNA is TGTGCCAGCAGCATAGGGGTAACCGGGGAAGAGACCCAGTACTTC.